These T cell receptor beta chains were read from a single sample in a study of beta chain features in type 1 diabetes. Produced via immunoSEQ multiplex PCR; TCRdb's table is partial and in-frame only. In the table there are 250,000 to 350,000 clones, roughly an eighth of which are singletons. Specimen: naive CD4+ T cells from blood. The source of these receptors is a man aged 25 to 40 with type 1 diabetes. Both conserved end residues are part of each CDR3. Each record gives: D gene, clone size, J gene, V gene, CDR3 protein, CDR3 DNA. The D gene is left open where the match is weak. Some rows have no size entry. The others give once, few or many, or a class for an expanded clone.

TRBD1,.,TRBJ2-5,TRBV5-1,CASSLQGDSQETQYF,TGCGCCAGCAGCTTACAAGGGGACAGTCAAGAGACCCAGTACTTC
.,.,TRBJ1-2,TRBV29-1,CSVTSTTGYGYTF,TGCAGCGTGACCAGCACCACGGGCTATGGCTACACCTTC
.,few,TRBJ2-1,TRBV27,CASSLMLATNEQFF,TGTGCCAGCAGTTTAATGTTAGCGACTAATGAGCAGTTCTTC
.,few,TRBJ2-7,TRBV4-3,CASSQDHGGEYEQYF,TGCGCCAGCAGCCAAGACCACGGCGGAGAGTACGAGCAGTACTTC
.,few,TRBJ2-4,TRBV4-2,CASSLTTSKNIQYF,TGTGCCAGCAGCTTGACAACTTCCAAAAACATTCAGTACTTC
.,.,TRBJ2-1,TRBV7-2,CASSFAGRNEQFF,TGTGCCAGCAGCTTCGCGGGGAGGAATGAGCAGTTCTTC
.,.,TRBJ1-1,TRBV30,CAWSRVNTEAFF,TGTGCCTGGAGTCGGGTGAACACTGAAGCTTTCTTT
.,few,TRBJ2-1,TRBV29-1,CSVAVRDGEQFF,TGCAGCGTGGCCGTGCGGGATGGTGAGCAGTTCTTC
.,.,TRBJ2-2,TRBV28,CASSFLTGELFF,TGTGCCAGCAGTTTCTTGACCGGGGAGCTGTTTTTT
TRBD2,few,TRBJ2-3,TRBV9,CASSVRTSGRGTDTQYF,TGTGCCAGCAGCGTCAGAACTAGCGGGAGAGGCACAGATACGCAGTATTTT
TRBD1,few,TRBJ1-1,TRBV7-9,CASSRQGNTEAFF,TGTGCCAGCAGCAGACAGGGTAACACTGAAGCTTTCTTT
.,few,TRBJ1-2,TRBV6-6,CASTGDVLYGYTF,TGTGCCAGCACGGGGGACGTCCTCTATGGCTACACCTTC
TRBD2,.,TRBJ2-1,TRBV2,CASSEAELAGRNEQFF,TGTGCCAGCAGTGAAGCTGAACTAGCGGGAAGGAATGAGCAGTTCTTC
TRBD2,.,TRBJ2-1,TRBV4-2,CASSQDYAGLAGLDEQFF,TGTGCCAGCAGCCAAGATTACGCGGGACTAGCGGGTTTGGATGAGCAGTTCTTC
.,.,TRBJ2-7,TRBV29-1,CSVGGQRVAEQYF,TGCAGCGTTGGGGGACAGCGGGTCGCCGAGCAGTACTTC
.,.,TRBJ1-1,TRBV23-1,CASSQGLLNTEAFF,TGCGCCAGCAGTCAGGGACTGCTTAACACTGAAGCTTTCTTT
.,few,TRBJ1-4,TRBV27,CASSGQATNEKLFF,TGTGCCAGCAGTGGACAAGCAACTAATGAAAAACTGTTTTTT
.,few,TRBJ1-1,TRBV29-1,CSVSGTLSTEAFF,TGCAGCGTTTCCGGGACACTGAGCACTGAAGCTTTCTTT
.,few,TRBJ2-7,TRBV7-2,CASSFIPETEQYF,TGTGCCAGCAGCTTCATTCCGGAGACCGAGCAGTACTTC
.,.,TRBJ2-3,TRBV28,CASRGQGTDTQYF,TGTGCCAGCAGAGGTCAGGGAACAGATACGCAGTATTTT
.,few,TRBJ1-1,TRBV29-1,CSVDSATHGAEAFF,TGCAGCGTAGACAGCGCCACCCATGGGGCTGAAGCTTTCTTT
TRBD2,few,TRBJ2-5,TRBV29-1,CSVAGLTSRAETQYF,TGCAGCGTAGCCGGATTGACTAGCAGGGCGGAGACCCAGTACTTC
.,few,TRBJ1-2,TRBV4-2,CASRIQGPPEPSYGYTF,TGTGCCAGCAGGATTCAGGGGCCGCCCGAACCTAGTTATGGCTACACCTTC
.,.,TRBJ2-7,TRBV6-5,CASSRDLYYEQYF,TGTGCCAGCAGTCGGGATCTATACTACGAGCAGTACTTC
TRBD2,.,TRBJ2-1,TRBV7-9,CASSFSGSSNEQFF,TGTGCCAGCAGCTTTAGCGGGAGTAGCAATGAGCAGTTCTTC
.,few,TRBJ2-2,TRBV7-9,CADQGPNTGELFF,TGTGCCGACCAGGGGCCGAACACCGGGGAGCTGTTTTTT
.,.,TRBJ1-1,TRBV2,CATRDLNTEAFF,TGTGCCACTCGGGACTTAAACACTGAAGCTTTCTTT
TRBD2,.,TRBJ2-1,TRBV7-2,CASRAPGLAGLQGWFF,TGTGCCAGCAGGGCCCCCGGACTAGCGGGATTGCAAGGCTGGTTCTTC
.,few,TRBJ2-7,TRBV28,CASSLPRAAYEQYF,TGTGCCAGCAGTCTTCCGCGGGCAGCTTACGAGCAGTACTTC
.,.,TRBJ2-7,TRBV7-2,CASSLQSGSYEQYF,TGTGCCAGCAGCTTACAGAGCGGTTCCTACGAGCAGTACTTC
.,.,TRBJ2-2,TRBV18,CASSPYGGTGELFF,TGTGCCAGCTCACCATACGGCGGTACCGGGGAGCTGTTTTTT